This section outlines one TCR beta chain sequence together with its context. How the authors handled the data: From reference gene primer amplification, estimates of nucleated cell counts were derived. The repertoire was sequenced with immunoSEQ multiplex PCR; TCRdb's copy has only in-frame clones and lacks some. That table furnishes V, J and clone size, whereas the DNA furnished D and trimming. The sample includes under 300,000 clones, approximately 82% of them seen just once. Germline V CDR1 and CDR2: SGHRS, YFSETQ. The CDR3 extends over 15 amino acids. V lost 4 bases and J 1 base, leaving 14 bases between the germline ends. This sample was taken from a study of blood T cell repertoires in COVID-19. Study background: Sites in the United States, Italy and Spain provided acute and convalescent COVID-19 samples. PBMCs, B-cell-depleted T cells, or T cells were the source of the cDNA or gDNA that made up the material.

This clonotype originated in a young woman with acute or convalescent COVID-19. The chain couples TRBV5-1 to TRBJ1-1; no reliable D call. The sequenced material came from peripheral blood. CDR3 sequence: CASSAIEAGNTEAFF. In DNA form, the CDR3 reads TGCGCCAGCAGCGCCATAGAAGCGGGGAACACTGAAGCTTTCTTT.